This is a list of T cell receptor beta chains from one sample in a study of Ad26.COV2.S vaccination and SARS-CoV-2 variants. The repertoire was sequenced with immunoSEQ multiplex PCR; TCRdb's copy has only in-frame clones and lacks some. This sample carries 300,000 to 350,000 clones, 75% to 90% of them seen once, and the ten largest clones take over 8.5%. The sample consisted of peripheral blood, taken in a trial of Ad26.COV2.S vaccine versus placebo. The receptors come from a person between 18 and 60 years old who received the Ad26.COV2.S COVID-19 vaccine or a placebo. Each CDR3 is given with its conserved first and last residue. Fields, in order: D gene, CDR3 length, V gene, clone size, J gene, CDR3 DNA, CDR3 protein. A D gene is named only where the DNA matches it firmly. Expanded clones are given a class, and other clones once, few, many or no size at all.

NA	16	TRBV6-2/TRBV6-3	NA	TRBJ2-7	TGTGCCAGCAGTTCCGCGGGACTTCCTAAATCCTACGAGCAGTACTTC	CASSSAGLPKSYEQYF
NA	15	TRBV7-2	NA	TRBJ2-3	TGTGCCAGCAGCTTACGGGGTGGTGACACAGATACGCAGTATTTT	CASSLRGGDTDTQYF
TRBD2	18	TRBV7-9	NA	TRBJ2-7	TGTGCCAGCAGCTTAGGGACTAGCGGGGGGCTAAGCTCCTACGAGCAGTACTTC	CASSLGTSGGLSSYEQYF
NA	13	TRBV6-5	NA	TRBJ1-5	TGTGCCACAGGAGACAGTTCGGATCAGCCCCAGCATTTT	CATGDSSDQPQHF
NA	15	TRBV11-2	NA	TRBJ2-3	TGTGCCAGCAGCTTAGAATCGGGGGGCAGGGATACGCAGTATTTT	CASSLESGGRDTQYF
TRBD2	15	TRBV4-3	NA	TRBJ2-1	TGCGCCAGCAGCCAAGATGGGACTAGCGACAATGAGCAGTTCTTC	CASSQDGTSDNEQFF
TRBD2	20	TRBV24-1	NA	TRBJ2-1	TGTGCCACCAGTGACTCGTTCCCGGGACTAGCGGGGGGTGGGTACAATGAGCAGTTCTTC	CATSDSFPGLAGGGYNEQFF
NA	15	TRBV28	NA	TRBJ1-1	TGTGCCAGCAGTTTTAGGCGGGTCATGAACACTGAAGCTTTCTTT	CASSFRRVMNTEAFF
NA	17	TRBV6-1	NA	TRBJ2-1	TGTGCCAGCAGTGATTTATCCCCCGCGCTAGCGCACAATGAGCAGTTCTTC	CASSDLSPALAHNEQFF
NA	12	TRBV6-1	NA	TRBJ2-5	TGTGCCAGCAGTGAAAACAAAGAGACCCAGTACTTC	CASSENKETQYF
TRBD1	14	TRBV6-4	many	TRBJ1-6	TGTGCCAGCAGTAGACAGGGAAGTAATTCACCCCTCCACTTT	CASSRQGSNSPLHF
NA	12	TRBV6-6	NA	TRBJ1-2	TGTGCCAGCAGTTCGCCCCCATGGGGCTACACCTTC	CASSSPPWGYTF
NA	14	TRBV27	NA	TRBJ2-1	TGTGCCAGCAGAGAGTGGGAGAGGTTCAATGAGCAGTTCTTC	CASREWERFNEQFF
TRBD2	14	TRBV29-1	NA	TRBJ2-1	TGCAGCGTTGAAGTTCTAGCGGGGACCAATGAGCAGTTCTTC	CSVEVLAGTNEQFF
NA	11	TRBV2	NA	TRBJ2-5	TGTGCCAGCAGAGGGGGGGAGACCCAGTACTTC	CASRGGETQYF
NA	15	TRBV5-5	NA	TRBJ1-1	TGTGCCAGCAGCTTGTACGAGGGGCCCGGGACTGAAGCTTTCTTT	CASSLYEGPGTEAFF
NA	16	TRBV5-6	NA	TRBJ2-7	TGTGCCAGCAGCTTGACCGGCGGGACAATTTCCTACGAGCAGTACTTC	CASSLTGGTISYEQYF
NA	15	TRBV4-2	NA	TRBJ2-7	TGTGCCAGCAGCCAATCTGCCGGGACCTCCTACGAGCAGTACTTC	CASSQSAGTSYEQYF
TRBD1	13	TRBV7-2	NA	TRBJ2-5	TGTGCCAGCAGCTCGGGACAGGGTTTGACCCAGTACTTC	CASSSGQGLTQYF
TRBD1	15	TRBV28	NA	TRBJ1-5	TGTGCCAGCAGTCCCCTCGGGACAGTTAATCAGCCCCAGCATTTT	CASSPLGTVNQPQHF
NA	13	TRBV18	NA	TRBJ2-7	TGTGCCAGCTCACAGGGATTAGGTGGGGAGCAGTACTTC	CASSQGLGGEQYF
NA	11	TRBV6-5	NA	TRBJ2-1	TGTGCCAGCAGTTATGGAAAAGAGCAGTTCTTC	CASSYGKEQFF
NA	13	TRBV30	NA	TRBJ2-7	TGTGCCTGGAGCCGGGACGTATACTACGAGCAGTACTTC	CAWSRDVYYEQYF
NA	12	TRBV19	NA	TRBJ2-3	TGTGCCAGTAGTGGGCCCGCGGATACGCAGTATTTT	CASSGPADTQYF
NA	15	TRBV25-1	NA	TRBJ2-3	TGTGCCAGCAGTGAACCTCGGGACCACTCCGATACGCAGTATTTT	CASSEPRDHSDTQYF
NA	14	TRBV18	NA	TRBJ1-6	TGTGCCAGCTCACCACCGAGTAACTATTCACCCCCCCACTTT	CASSPPSNYSPPHF
NA	14	TRBV7-9	NA	TRBJ1-4	TGTGCCAGCAGCTACGGACAGTTTAATGAAAAACTGTTTTTT	CASSYGQFNEKLFF
NA	14	TRBV18	few	TRBJ1-6	TGTGCCAGCTCACCCCCCGGGGGGAATTCACCCCTCCACTTT	CASSPPGGNSPLHF
NA	14	TRBV5-1	once	TRBJ1-1	TGCGCCAGCAGCTTGGTCACGTCGAACACTGAAGCTTTCTTT	CASSLVTSNTEAFF
TRBD2	15	TRBV7-2	NA	TRBJ2-1	TGTGCCAGCAGCTTAGAACTAGCGGGGAACAATGAGCAGTTCTTC	CASSLELAGNNEQFF
NA	13	TRBV7-2	once	TRBJ2-4	TGTGCCAGCAGCTCGGAGGAGAGAAACATTCAGTACTTC	CASSSEERNIQYF
NA	16	TRBV3-1/TRBV3-2	NA	TRBJ2-4	TGTGCCAGCAGCCCTTTAACTAGCTGGGCGGAGAACATTCAGTACTTC	CASSPLTSWAENIQYF
NA	15	TRBV10-1	few	TRBJ2-3	TGCGCCAGCAGTCCCGCTCCAGGGGCAGGAGATACGCAGTATTTT	CASSPAPGAGDTQYF
NA	14	TRBV27	NA	TRBJ1-4	TGTGCCAGCGCCAACAGGGCAACTAATGAAAAACTGTTTTTT	CASANRATNEKLFF
TRBD1	14	TRBV28	once	TRBJ1-1	TGTGCCAGCACCTCGGGACAGGGGTACACTGAAGCTTTCTTT	CASTSGQGYTEAFF
NA	13	TRBV7-9	NA	TRBJ1-5	TGTGCCAGCAGTCGGGACATAGCCCAGCCCCAGCATTTT	CASSRDIAQPQHF
TRBD1	15	TRBV27	NA	TRBJ1-5	TGTGCCAGCGGCTCCGGGACAGCAATCAATCAGCCCCAGCATTTT	CASGSGTAINQPQHF
TRBD2	16	TRBV7-9	NA	TRBJ2-1	TGTGCCAGCATCCAAGGGTTTGGCGGGAGCGCGGCTGAGCAGTTCTTC	CASIQGFGGSAAEQFF
NA	15	TRBV3-1/TRBV3-2	NA	TRBJ2-2	TGTGCCAGCAGCCAATTCCACCCGGAGGGCGGGGAGCTGTTTTTT	CASSQFHPEGGELFF
TRBD1	12	TRBV2	NA	TRBJ2-1	TGTGCCAGCAGTGAATTAGGGGGCGAGCAGTTCTTC	CASSELGGEQFF
TRBD1	14	TRBV2	NA	TRBJ2-7	TGTGCCAGCAGGACCGGGACAGGATCCTACGAGCAGTACTTC	CASRTGTGSYEQYF
NA	16	TRBV9	once	TRBJ1-2	TGTGCCAGCAGCCCGACCGGCTACTTGGGGGCGGGAGGCTACACCTTC	CASSPTGYLGAGGYTF
TRBD1	13	TRBV9	NA	TRBJ1-2	TGTGCCAGCAGCTCTCAGGGGGCGTATGGCTACACCTTC	CASSSQGAYGYTF
TRBD1	14	TRBV9	NA	TRBJ2-5	TGTGCCAGCAGCGTAGGGAGACAGGGGGAGACCCAGTACTTC	CASSVGRQGETQYF
NA	15	TRBV19	NA	TRBJ2-7	TGTGCCAGTAGTATCCGGGACCGTGCGGTCTACGAGCAGTACTTC	CASSIRDRAVYEQYF
NA	13	TRBV7-9	NA	TRBJ2-7	TGTGCCACGGGACACCGGAGCTCCTACGAGCAGTACTTC	CATGHRSSYEQYF
NA	12	TRBV7-9	NA	TRBJ1-1	TGTGCCAGCAGTGGAGGTAACACTGAAGCTTTCTTT	CASSGGNTEAFF
NA	14	TRBV7-9	NA	TRBJ1-5	TGTGCCAGCAGCTCCGTTTATAGCAATCAGCCCCAGCATTTT	CASSSVYSNQPQHF
NA	12	TRBV28	NA	TRBJ1-2	TGTGCCAGCAGCACAGGGATCTATGGCTACACCTTC	CASSTGIYGYTF
NA	15	TRBV19	NA	TRBJ1-2	TGTGCCAGTAGTATCGGGCGAGAACGTAACTATGGCTACACCTTC	CASSIGRERNYGYTF
TRBD1	15	TRBV19	NA	TRBJ2-7	TGTGCCAGTCAGGACTCCGGGACAGGCGCCTACGAGCAGTACTTC	CASQDSGTGAYEQYF
NA	13	TRBV20-1	NA	TRBJ1-1	TGCAGTGCTAGTCCCTTCTCATACACTGAAGCTTTCTTT	CSASPFSYTEAFF
TRBD1	14	TRBV7-9	NA	TRBJ1-4	TGTGCCAGCAGCTCACCCGGGACAGTAGAAAAACTGTTTTTT	CASSSPGTVEKLFF
TRBD1	14	TRBV7-3	NA	TRBJ2-5	TGTGCCAGCAGCCGAGGGGACAGTCAAGAGACCCAGTACTTC	CASSRGDSQETQYF
TRBD1	14	TRBV10-3	NA	TRBJ2-3	TGTGCCCCCCAGGACAGGCTGAGGGCAGATACGCAGTATTTT	CAPQDRLRADTQYF
NA	13	TRBV25-1	NA	TRBJ2-1	TGTGCCAGCAGTCAAACCAGGAGAAATGAGCAGTTCTTC	CASSQTRRNEQFF
NA	14	TRBV28	NA	TRBJ1-2	TGTGCCAGCAGTTTATTTAGCGGATACTATGGCTACACCTTC	CASSLFSGYYGYTF
NA	14	TRBV4-1	few	TRBJ1-4	TGCGCCAGCAGCCAAGTTGGTTTAGGGGAAAAACTGTTTTTT	CASSQVGLGEKLFF
NA	15	TRBV19	NA	TRBJ1-1	TGTGCCAGTACACCTTACGGGACACCGAACACTGAAGCTTTCTTT	CASTPYGTPNTEAFF